One sample yielded the 24 T cell receptor beta chains listed below, sequenced in a study of cytomegalovirus exposure and HLA in healthy donors. PCR amplification relied on 60 Vbeta primers (plus 13 Jbeta primers). The repertoire was sequenced with immunoSEQ multiplex PCR; TCRdb's copy has only in-frame clones and lacks some. Found here are some 39,000 clones; the top ten clones hold 5% to 7.5%. Sequenced sample: PBMCs. These receptors all stem from a man between 25 and 39 years old in good health and CMV-seronegative.

The chain couples TRBV7-9 to TRBJ2-2; 8 nucleotides match TRBD1. V shed 4 bases, J shed 5 bases, and the junction held 6 bases outside the gene matches. This CDR3 spans 15 amino acids. Germline-derived CDR1 and CDR2 are SEHNR and FQNEAQ (reference sequence). CDR3 sequence: CASSSQGAGTGELFF. The CDR3 DNA is TGTGCCAGCAGCTCCCAGGGGGCGGGGACCGGGGAGCTGTTTTTT.

V is TRBV5-1 and J is TRBJ2-1; D perhaps matches TRBD1 (6 bases). The germline V gene encodes CDR1 SGHRS and CDR2 YFSETQ. Deletions cut 4 bases from V and 1 base from J, with 9 bases between. This CDR3 spans 14 amino acids. This CDR3 reads CASSKDSSYNEQFF. CDR3 DNA sequence: TGCGCCAGCAGCAAGGACAGTTCCTACAATGAGCAGTTCTTC.

The gene calls are TRBV10-3 and TRBJ2-5; D uncertain. Germline CDR1 ENHRY, CDR2 SYGVKD. V lost 4 bases and J 4 bases, leaving 7 bases between the germline ends. The CDR3 contains 12 residues. The CDR3 DNA is TGTGCCATCAGTGTTTCCGGAGAGACCCAGTACTTC. Translating gives CAISVSGETQYF.

The chain links TRBV4-1 to TRBJ1-1; tentatively, D is TRBD1 (5 bases). V was pared by 1 base and J by 1 base, with 10 bases between. In germline, CDR1 is MGHRA, CDR2 YSYEKL. The CDR3 sequence is 15 residues long. The CDR3 bases are TGCGCCAGCAGCCAAGCTTGGGGCCAGAACACTGAAGCTTTCTTT. This codes for CASSQAWGQNTEAFF.

V and J are TRBV29-1 and TRBJ2-5; 10 nucleotides match TRBD1. The assigned J gene may be wrong: the sequence end matches TRBJ2-7 better. This CDR3 region has 16 residues. The V gene's germline CDR1 is SQVTM and CDR2 ANQGSEA. CDR3 amino acids: CSVQGVRDRGSYEQYF. CDR3 in DNA: TGCAGCGTTCAAGGTGTTAGGGACAGGGGATCCTACGAGCAGTACTTC.

The chain employs TRBV29-1 and TRBJ2-3, with 8 nucleotides matching TRBD2. J was trimmed by 4 bases and V by 6 bases; bases with no gene match: 6. Germline loops: CDR1 SQVTM, CDR2 ANQGSEA. The CDR3 consists of 13 residues. CDR3 DNA: TGCAGCGTCTCGGCGGGAGGTGCAGATACGCAGTATTTT. Translating it yields CSVSAGGADTQYF.

This rearrangement joins TRBV11-3 to TRBJ2-1, with 7 bases matching TRBD2. This CDR3 has 13 residues. Germline CDR1 reads SGHNT; CDR2 reads YENEEA. V lost 5 bases, J lost 8 bases, and 6 bases stayed unmatched. CDR3 bases: TGTGCCAGCAGCACACATCGGGGGGATGAGCAGTTCTTC. Translated: CASSTHRGDEQFF.

CDR3 sequence: CASSREGGDRNTIYF. In DNA form, the CDR3 reads TGTGCCAGCAGCCGAGAAGGTGGAGATCGGAACACCATATATTTT. This chain links TRBV4-2 with TRBJ1-3; D gene unclear. V was trimmed by 4 bases and J by 7 bases, leaving 17 bases between them. Germline values: CDR1 LGHNA, CDR2 YNFKEQ. CDR3 size: 15 residues.

The CDR3 DNA follows: TGTGCCAGCAGTTTATTCAGGGGAGGGGCCTCTGGGGCCAACGTCCTGACTTTC. This encodes CASSLFRGGASGANVLTF. The chain carries TRBV27 and TRBJ2-6; TRBD2 is a possible D gene (7 bases). Trimming cost V 1 base and J 0 bases, with 13 bases left between them. Germline values: CDR1 MNHEY, CDR2 SMNVEV (reference sequence). This CDR3 is built from 18 residues.

CDR3 coding DNA: TGCAGCGCTCGACCGGGACTAGCGGGTGAGCAGTTCTTC. This codes for CSARPGLAGEQFF. This chain connects TRBV29-1 to TRBJ2-1; 12 bases match TRBD2. CDR1 SQVTM and CDR2 ANQGSEA come from the germline V gene. The CDR3 runs 13 residues. J lost 9 bases, V lost 7 bases, and 7 bases had no gene match.

This chain joins TRBV4-2 and TRBJ1-1; 7 bases match TRBD1. V dropped 4 bases and J dropped 2; count of bases not matched to a gene: 4. The CDR3 runs 14 residues. The germline gives CDR1 LGHNA, CDR2 YNFKEQ. CDR3 nucleotide sequence: TGTGCCAGCAGCCGGAGACAGGGAAACACTGAAGCTTTCTTT. The encoded protein is CASSRRQGNTEAFF.

The chain recombines TRBV7-3 with TRBJ1-2; 8 bases line up with TRBD1. Germline CDR1 is SGHTA and CDR2 is FQGTGA. The CDR3 is made up of 16 amino acids. The trim removed 4 bases at V and 2 bases at J, leaving 9 bases unmatched. Written as DNA, the CDR3 is TGTGCCAGCAGCTGGGTTGGACAGGGCCGAAACTATGGCTACACCTTC. Protein sequence: CASSWVGQGRNYGYTF.

The rearrangement uses TRBV2 and TRBJ1-5; tentative D call: TRBD1 (6 bases). The CDR3 loop spans 14 amino acids. The germline gives CDR1 SNHLY, CDR2 FYNNEI. Trimming stripped 6 bases from V and 1 base from J, with 10 bases between. The CDR3 spells CASRKDRSNQPQHF. The CDR3 bases are TGTGCCAGCAGAAAGGACAGAAGCAATCAGCCCCAGCATTTT.

The chain employs TRBV19 and TRBJ2-3, with 10 bases matching TRBD2. With V trimmed by 2 bases and J by 1 base, 3 bases remained unmatched. Germline V gives CDR1 LNHDA, CDR2 SQIVND (reference sequence). The CDR3 runs 16 residues. The CDR3 DNA reads as TGTGCCAGTAGTATAATAGCGGGAGGAGGCACAGATACGCAGTATTTT. Amino acid sequence: CASSIIAGGGTDTQYF.

The J gene is TRBJ1-1, the V gene TRBV6-1; D might be TRBD1 (5 bases). Germline lookup yields CDR1 MNHNS and CDR2 SASEGT. CDR3 length: 12 amino acids. Deletions cut 7 bases from V and 5 bases from J, with 11 bases between. The CDR3 reads CASTRKGTEAFF. As DNA, the CDR3 is TGTGCCAGCACCCGAAAGGGGACTGAAGCTTTCTTT.

The CDR3 nucleotides read TGTGCCAGCAGCCTTCCCCCCCTAGGTTCCCTCTCTGGAAACACCATATATTTT. The encoded protein is CASSLPPLGSLSGNTIYF. V gene TRBV7-3 combines with J gene TRBJ1-3, with D hard to call. The CDR3 totals 18 residues. From germline, CDR1 is SGHTA and CDR2 FQGTGA. Between the trimmed V and J ends, which lost 5 bases and 0 bases, there was a span of 20 bases.

This chain connects TRBV12-5 to TRBJ1-6; D is perhaps TRBD1 (5 bases). The germline CDR1 and CDR2 sequences are LGHNT and FRNRAP. The CDR3 is 16 amino acids. V gave up 0 bases and J gave up 6 bases, with 12 bases separating them. The CDR3 spells CASGLVLGQGNSPLHF. CDR3 sequence (DNA): TGTGCTAGTGGTTTGGTACTGGGGCAGGGTAATTCACCCCTCCACTTT.

The V and J genes are TRBV6-1 and TRBJ1-5; no definite D call. The CDR3 covers 13 residues. V was trimmed by 6 bases and J by 3 bases, leaving 9 bases between them. Germline V gives CDR1 MNHNS, CDR2 SASEGT. CDR3 DNA sequence: TGTGCCAGCAGGGAGCTTAACAATCAGCCCCAGCATTTT. Residues: CASRELNNQPQHF.

This chain joins TRBV5-4 and TRBJ1-4; D unclear. The CDR3 runs to 13 residues. Trimming pared 7 bases from V and 8 bases from J, leaving 15 bases between. Germline CDR1 SGHNT, CDR2 YYREEE (reference sequence). For the CDR3, the DNA is TGTGCCAGCGGCGGATCCATCGAGGAAAAACTGTTTTTT. Amino acids: CASGGSIEEKLFF.

J is TRBJ2-7 and V is TRBV11-3, with D tentatively TRBD2 (5 bases). In germline, CDR1 is SGHNT, CDR2 YENEEA. The CDR3 totals 15 residues. V was cut by 0 bases and J by 2 bases, with 11 bases left in between. CDR3 DNA: TGTGCCAGCAGCTTAGATATCAGGACTGCCTACGAGCAGTACTTC. This codes for CASSLDIRTAYEQYF.

The chain links TRBV18 to TRBJ1-5; D perhaps matches TRBD1 (5 bases). CDR3 size: 13 residues. Trimming stripped 4 bases from V and 5 bases from J, with 9 bases between. Germline-derived CDR1 and CDR2 are KGHSH and LQKENI. The CDR3 coding sequence is TGTGCCAGCTCACAGGGGCCTTATCAGCCCCAGCATTTT. It translates to CASSQGPYQPQHF.

In DNA, the CDR3 is TGTGCCAGCAGCGTTTCCCCGAGACAGGCCGACTATGGCTACACCTTC. Amino acids: CASSVSPRQADYGYTF. V gene TRBV9 combines with J gene TRBJ1-2; D may be TRBD1 (6 bases). The CDR3 sequence is 16 residues long. V was cut by 2 bases and J by 3 bases, with 17 bases left in between. The germline V gene encodes CDR1 SGDLS and CDR2 YYNGEE.

J is TRBJ2-1 and V is TRBV7-6; D is ambiguous. The CDR3 consists of 14 residues. Germline CDR1 and CDR2: SGHVS and FNYEAQ. V dropped 4 bases and J dropped 10 bases, with 17 bases sitting between them. CDR3 region: CASSSQSRSDEQFF. CDR3 DNA sequence: TGTGCCAGCAGCTCGCAGTCTAGATCCGACGAGCAGTTCTTC.

The chain employs TRBV10-3 and TRBJ1-1; 9 nucleotides match TRBD1. Germline CDR1 and CDR2: ENHRY and SYGVKD. With 7 bases clipped from V and 7 bases from J, the junction kept 10 bases outside the gene matches. This CDR3 is 14 amino acids long. This CDR3 is CAITRDREGGEAFF. The CDR3 DNA reads as TGTGCCATCACCCGGGACAGGGAGGGAGGTGAAGCTTTCTTT.